Below, 8 T cell receptor beta chains from the same sample are listed, as sequenced in a study of T cell responses to AZD1222 COVID-19 vaccine. The repertoire was sequenced with immunoSEQ multiplex PCR; TCRdb's copy has only in-frame clones and lacks some. The table includes some 100,000 clones, about 87% detected once. The sample was peripheral blood, taken 28 days after the second AZD1222 dose. The receptors were gathered from an adult who received the AZD1222 COVID-19 vaccine.

The chain couples TRBV5-1 to TRBJ2-1; perhaps TRBD2 as D (6 bases). The V and J ends lost 0 bases and 6 bases respectively, with 10 bases between them. The CDR3 spans 14 residues. Per the germline V gene, CDR1 is SGHRS and CDR2 is YFSETQ. DNA of the CDR3: TGCGCCAGCAGCTTGGGGGGACTCCTCAATGAGCAGTTCTTC. This codes for CASSLGGLLNEQFF.

V gene TRBV3-1 (or the pseudogene TRBV3-2) combines with J gene TRBJ1-1; D unclear. The CDR3 consists of 14 residues. V was pared by 6 bases and J by 1 base, with 12 bases between. CDR1 and CDR2 from the germline V gene are LGHDT and YNNKEL (reference sequence). CDR3 sequence reads: CASSPIARNTEAFF. In DNA, the CDR3 is TGTGCCAGCAGTCCTATCGCACGGAACACTGAAGCTTTCTTT.

The chain uses TRBV6-4 and TRBJ1-2; 7 bases line up with TRBD1. The CDR3 runs to 18 residues. Germline trimming cut 10 bases from V and 4 bases from J; bases unmatched to any gene: 24. Germline loops: CDR1 MRHNA, CDR2 SNTAGT. CDR3 nucleotides: TGTGCCACTCAGAAACCCAGGGACAGAATGAGAAACTCCTATGGCTACACCTTC. Residues: CATQKPRDRMRNSYGYTF.

This chain links TRBV3-1 (or the pseudogene TRBV3-2) with TRBJ2-7; 7 nucleotides agree with TRBD1. With V trimmed by 4 bases and J by 9 bases, 6 bases remained unmatched. Germline V gene lookup returns CDR1 LGHDT and CDR2 YNNKEL (reference sequence). The CDR3 totals 12 residues. CDR3 nucleotides: TGTGCCAGCAGCCGCGGACAGGACAGGCAGTACTTC. This sequence encodes CASSRGQDRQYF.

This clone is a singleton in its sample. This rearrangement joins TRBV27 to TRBJ1-2; D remains unclear. Trimming took off 2 bases at V and 2 bases at J, with 12 bases between the two ends. The length of the CDR3 is 15 residues. Germline V gene data show CDR1 as MNHEY and CDR2 as SMNVEV (reference sequence). The DNA for the CDR3 is TGTGCCAGCAGTTTACATGTGGGCGTGAACTATGGCTACACCTTC. Residues: CASSLHVGVNYGYTF.

The chain is built from TRBV13 and TRBJ2-7; TRBD1 matches at 10 bases. This CDR3 region has 15 residues. Germline-derived CDR1 and CDR2 are PRHDT and FYEKMQ (reference sequence). V was clipped by 5 bases and J by 5 bases; unmatched bases: 9. CDR3 sequence reads: CASSQSGTGAHEQYF. The CDR3 DNA reads TGTGCCAGCAGCCAGTCCGGGACAGGGGCCCACGAGCAGTACTTC.

CDR3 sequence: CASSPRRDNEQFF. The CDR3 bases are TGTGCCAGCAGCCCCCGCCGGGACAATGAGCAGTTCTTC. The chain couples TRBV21-1 to TRBJ2-1; the D segment call TRBD2 is taken from the table without a DNA check. TRBV21-1 is described as a pseudogene. The CDR3 has 13 amino acids.

This clone was seen just once. The chain links TRBV23-1 to TRBJ2-1, with D unclear. TRBV23-1 is placed among ORFs of uncertain function. Trimming removed 9 bases from V and 9 bases from J, with 6 bases in between. The CDR3 length is 9 residues. CDR3 nucleotide sequence: TGCGCCAGAAAGGTTGAGCAGTTCTTC. It is translated as CARKVEQFF.